This T cell receptor (beta chain) appears in the sequencing data of a study of glioma-infiltrating T cells. Regarding this clonotype: A much larger clone lies a single base off, so this may be a read error.

Using RNA template, CDR3s of TCR alpha and beta were amplified with iRepertoire arm-PCR. Input was 100-400 ng of tissue mRNA or PBMC total RNA. TCRdb redid the calling of the multiplex PCR reads with MiXCR, one entry per CDR3 protein. The table has some 180,000 distinct CDR3 sequences, about 31% seen once; the top ten hold around 20%. The germline CDR1 and CDR2 sequences are SGHTA and FQGNSA. The CDR3 consists of 15 residues. Sequencing was carried out using glioma tissue, nonneoplastic brain tissue, or PBMCs (not recorded which). The receptor comes from a human donor with low-grade glioma or glioblastoma, undergoing nonglioma brain surgery, or in good health (not recorded which). The chain recombines TRBV7-2 with TRBJ2-3, with 8 nucleotides matching TRBD1. The CDR3 DNA reads TGTGCCAGCAGCTTAGGGTTCCAGGGGGCAGATACGCAGTTTTTT. Its translation: CASSLGFQGADTQFF.